The subject of this entry is one T cell receptor (beta chain). The data were taken from a study of blood T cell repertoires in COVID-19. Overall study context: Collection of acute and convalescent COVID-19 samples took place in the United States, Italy and Spain. T cells, B-cell-depleted T cells, or PBMCs provided the cDNA or gDNA that served as material.

Trimming took 1 base from V and 4 from J; bases not matched to a gene: 3. Per the germline V gene, CDR1 is MGHDK and CDR2 is SYGVNS. The CDR3 sequence is 14 residues long. Only in-frame clones appear in the TCRdb table, and some are missing; sequencing was by immunoSEQ multiplex PCR. The table shows about 410,000 clones, with 70% to 90% occurring only once. The TCR comes from a woman aged 25-40 years with active or convalescent COVID-19. The V call is TRBV25-1, the J call TRBJ1-2; 7 bases are a match to TRBD1. The sequencing sample was made of peripheral blood. The CDR3 sequence: CASSEFGDSYGYTF. In nucleotides, the CDR3 is TGTGCCAGCAGTGAATTCGGGGACAGCTATGGCTACACCTTC.